The T cell receptor beta chain under discussion was sequenced for a study of T-cell memory formation after mild COVID-19. General observations from the study: The SARS-CoV-2 specificity of second-wave clones reaching peak at day 37 remained unverified.

V was pared by 7 bases and J by 5 bases, with 21 bases of the junction left unmatched. CDR3 length: 17 amino acids. Germline assignment: CDR1 DFQATT and CDR2 SNEGSKA (reference sequence). MiXCR, run by TCRdb on the 5' RACE reads, gives a single entry per CDR3 protein. Among around 410,000 distinct CDR3 sequences, about 22% were seen once, and the ten largest hold around 13%. In the case of this clonotype: Its target is not known.

What was sequenced was PBMCs or a T cell subset sorted from them (not recorded which). This sequence originates from an adult woman who had mild COVID-19 (a few samples of this study predate the infection). Cell type and time point are not known. This chain connects TRBV20-1 to TRBJ2-7; TRBD1 matches 9 bases. CDR3 sequence: CSVNSPGQGLPGDEQYF. As DNA, the CDR3 is TGCAGTGTCAACTCCCCGGGACAGGGACTCCCAGGTGACGAGCAGTACTTC.